One sample yielded the 16 T cell receptor beta chains listed below, sequenced in a study of CD8 T cells in ankylosing spondylitis. TCRdb processed the 5' RACE reads anew with MiXCR; each CDR3 protein has one entry. The sample holds more than 150,000 distinct CDR3 sequences, around 13% seen once. Material for sequencing was blood, either unsorted or a sorted T cell fraction (not recorded which). These TCRs come from a male donor with ankylosing spondylitis or in good health (not recorded which).

The genes are TRBV20-1 and TRBJ2-5; 7 bases match TRBD1. The germline CDR1 and CDR2 sequences are DFQATT and SNEGSKA (reference sequence). The V and J ends lost 0 bases and 2 bases, in that order; junction bases with no gene match: 9. CDR3 length: 16 residues. CDR3 nucleotides: TGCAGTGCTAGAGATAAAGGGACAGAGGTTCAAGAGACCCAGTACTTC. Protein product: CSARDKGTEVQETQYF.

This clonotype was detected many times. V is TRBV12-3 or TRBV12-4 and J is TRBJ1-2; TRBD1 might be the D (5 bases). This CDR3 contains 13 residues. V lost 6 bases to trimming and J lost 7 bases, with 15 bases between them. Here the CDR3 reads CASSPRVLVGYTF. The CDR3 DNA reads TGTGCCAGCAGCCCCAGGGTATTGGTTGGCTACACCTTC.

This clonotype has a handful of counts. V and J are TRBV20-1 and TRBJ2-1, with 10 nucleotides matching TRBD2. This CDR3 comprises 15 residues. The germline CDR1 and CDR2 sequences are DFQATT and SNEGSKA (reference sequence). V was pared by 3 bases and J by 7 bases, with 9 bases of the junction left unmatched. The CDR3 bases are TGCAGTGCTAGTTACAAGCGGGAGGGGGGAAATGAGCAGTTCTTC. Amino acid sequence: CSASYKREGGNEQFF.

This clonotype was seen many times. The V gene is TRBV4-2, the J gene TRBJ1-5, with unresolved D. Trimming removed 0 bases at V and 0 bases at J, with 6 bases between. This CDR3 contains 15 residues. The V gene's germline CDR1 is LGHNA and CDR2 YNFKEQ. CDR3 loop: CASSQEEDSNQPQHF. For the CDR3, the DNA is TGTGCCAGCAGCCAAGAAGAGGATAGCAATCAGCCCCAGCATTTT.

This clonotype was found many times. The chain carries TRBV4-1 and TRBJ2-3, with 10 positions matching TRBD1. V lost 3 bases and J lost 3; bases outside the gene matches: 9. Germline V gene lookup returns CDR1 MGHRA and CDR2 YSYEKL. This CDR3 comprises 17 residues. CDR3 sequence reads: CASSQTEGQGRTDTQYF. CDR3 DNA sequence: TGCGCCAGCAGCCAGACCGAGGGACAGGGGAGGACAGATACGCAGTATTTT.

This clonotype was counted a few times. This chain uses TRBV25-1 with TRBJ1-2; D not resolved. V lost 3 bases and J lost 7, with 9 bases in between. This CDR3 region has 12 residues. CDR1 and CDR2 from the germline V gene are MGHDK and SYGVNS. The CDR3 DNA reads as TGTGCCAGCAGTGACCCTCGACTTGGCTACACCTTC. Encoded protein: CASSDPRLGYTF.

The chain is built from TRBV6-2 or TRBV6-3 and TRBJ2-7; TRBD2 might be the D (6 bases). CDR3 length: 17 amino acids. In germline, CDR1 is MNHEY, CDR2 SVGEGT. V lost 1 base, J lost 0 bases, and 16 bases lay in between. As DNA, the CDR3 is TGTGCCAGCAGTTACTTCGGAGGGGTTACAAGCTCCTACGAGCAGTACTTC. It specifies CASSYFGGVTSSYEQYF.

CDR3 DNA: TGTGCCAGCAGCGCGAGGGGCTTGAACGCAGATACGCAGTATTTT. This sequence encodes CASSARGLNADTQYF. The chain combines TRBV5-4 with TRBJ2-3, with D perhaps matching TRBD1 or TRBD2 (5 bases each). The CDR3 contains 15 residues. CDR1 and CDR2 (germline): SGHNT, YYREEE (reference sequence). Trimming shortened V by 4 bases and J by 4 bases, and 16 bases separated the two germline ends.

This clonotype was found many times. This rearrangement joins TRBV10-3 to TRBJ1-6, with D possibly matching TRBD1 (5 bases). The V end was cut by 0 bases, the J end by 6 bases, with 12 bases between. The CDR3 has 16 amino acids. In germline, CDR1 is ENHRY, CDR2 SYGVKD. CDR3 bases: TGTGCCATCAGTGAGTCCAGGGAGGTGATTAATTCACCCCTCCACTTT. Translating gives CAISESREVINSPLHF.

In its sample, this clonotype was seen many times. The V call is TRBV24-1, the J call TRBJ2-7; maybe TRBD1 (6 bases). Germline CDR1 is KGHDR and CDR2 is SFDVKD. V lost 5 bases, J lost 3 bases, and 13 bases lay in between. This CDR3 comprises 14 residues. CDR3 loop: CATSGDKYNYEQYF. The CDR3 nucleotides are TGTGCCACCAGTGGGGACAAATATAACTACGAGCAGTACTTC.

V is TRBV4-2 and J is TRBJ2-2; tentative D call: TRBD1 (6 bases). Germline assignment: CDR1 LGHNA and CDR2 YNFKEQ. The CDR3 runs 17 residues. Trimming took 8 bases from V and 0 from J, leaving 19 bases between them. This CDR3 is CASRRSYGGANTGELFF. In DNA form, the CDR3 reads TGTGCCAGCCGGCGGTCTTATGGGGGCGCGAACACCGGGGAGCTGTTTTTT.

The gene calls are TRBV12-3 or TRBV12-4 and TRBJ2-3; tentative D call: TRBD1 (6 bases). V gave up 7 bases and J gave up 3 bases, with 14 bases separating them. This CDR3 contains 14 residues. The CDR3 DNA is TGTGCCAGCACTACAGGGCCCGTAACAGATACGCAGTATTTT. It is translated as CASTTGPVTDTQYF.

This clonotype was observed a handful of times. The genes are TRBV5-1 and TRBJ1-1; no definite D call. The V gene's germline CDR1 is SGHRS and CDR2 YFSETQ. Trimming left V 3 bases short and J 5 bases short, with 14 bases between. This CDR3 contains 14 residues. CDR3 sequence: CASSSDAALTEAFF. CDR3 nucleotides: TGCGCCAGCAGCTCGGACGCAGCGCTGACTGAAGCTTTCTTT.

This clonotype was seen more than once but under ten times. This chain uses TRBV18 with TRBJ1-1; D ambiguous. V was cut by 2 bases and J by 1 base, with 5 bases left in between. The CDR3 contains 13 residues. The germline CDR1 and CDR2 sequences are KGHSH and LQKENI. The CDR3 protein is CASSPNTNTEAFF. The CDR3 bases are TGTGCCAGCTCACCAAACACGAACACTGAAGCTTTCTTT.

This clonotype occurred a few times. The chain combines TRBV4-1 with TRBJ2-1; D perhaps matches TRBD1 (6 bases). V was clipped by 1 base and J by 9 bases, with 10 bases between them. The CDR3 loop spans 13 amino acids. Germline V CDR1 and CDR2: MGHRA, YSYEKL. CDR3 in DNA: TGCGCCAGCAGCCAAGGAGACAGGTCTGAGCAGTTCTTC. It yields the protein CASSQGDRSEQFF.

The chain joins TRBV25-1 to TRBJ1-5; D gene uncertain. From germline, CDR1 is MGHDK and CDR2 SYGVNS. Trimming removed 2 bases from V and 6 bases from J, with 11 bases in between. The CDR3 is 14 amino acids. CDR3 DNA: TGTGCCAGCAGTGAAGTAGGGTTGGGTCAGCCCCAGCATTTT. Translating gives CASSEVGLGQPQHF.